Listed below are T cell receptor beta chains from one sample, sequenced in a study of OX40 agonist ivuxolimab in advanced cancers. This table comes from immunoSEQ multiplex PCR, and its TCRdb copy is limited to in-frame clones, with some not included. Of 98,000 or so clones listed, more than 85% are singletons. Sequencing was performed on CD4+ or CD8+ T cells sorted from blood, taken in a trial of the OX40 agonist ivuxolimab. Every receptor here comes from an adult with an advanced solid tumor such as melanoma, head and neck, liver or kidney cancer. The CDR3 runs from the conserved cysteine through the conserved F or W. The order of the fields is clone size, J gene, V gene, D gene, CDR3 DNA, CDR3 protein. D genes are given only for firm matches. Clone size is given for some rows only: seen once, a few or many times, or a class if the clone is expanded.

NA | TRBJ2-1 | TRBV30 | TRBD2 | TGTGCCTGGAGCCGCTTAACCGGGACTAGCGGGAATTTGCAGTTCTTC | CAWSRLTGTSGNLQFF
NA | TRBJ2-2 | TRBV4-1 | NA | TGCGCCAGCAGCCACCCCTTGAAGGACGGGGAGCTGTTTTTT | CASSHPLKDGELFF
NA | TRBJ1-2 | TRBV30 | TRBD1 | TGTGCCTGGAATCTGGGACAGGGAAACTATGGCTACACCTTC | CAWNLGQGNYGYTF
NA | TRBJ2-5 | TRBV6-5 | NA | TGTGCCAGCAGTTACCGTCGAAGCGAGGAGACCCAGTACTTC | CASSYRRSEETQYF
NA | TRBJ2-5 | TRBV7-2 | TRBD2 | TGTGCCAGCAGCCCAAGACTAGCGGGAGAGACCCAGTACTTC | CASSPRLAGETQYF
NA | TRBJ2-7 | TRBV5-1 | NA | TGCGCCAGCAGTCCGACAGTGGCCTACGAGCAGTACTTC | CASSPTVAYEQYF
NA | TRBJ1-5 | TRBV30 | TRBD1 | TGTGCCTGGCAGGGGGTGCCCCAGCATTTT | CAWQGVPQHF
NA | TRBJ2-7 | TRBV23-1 | TRBD1 | TGCGCCAGCAGGGACGACAGGGAGTTCATCCCCTACGAGCAGTACTTC | CASRDDREFIPYEQYF
few | TRBJ1-3 | TRBV4-1 | NA | TGCGCCAGCAGCCAAGACGGGGCAGCACTCTCTGGAAACACCATATATTTT | CASSQDGAALSGNTIYF
NA | TRBJ1-4 | TRBV28 | NA | TGTGCCGTTACCGACAGGATCAAGAGAAAACTGTTTTTT | CAVTDRIKRKLFF
NA | TRBJ2-3 | TRBV5-3 | NA | TGTGCCAGAAGCCCTAGCGCAACTAGCACAGATACGCAGTATTTT | CARSPSATSTDTQYF
NA | TRBJ2-1 | TRBV30 | TRBD2 | TGTGCCTGGGACAGGGGTCTAGCGGGAGGTACGGATGAGCAGTTCTTC | CAWDRGLAGGTDEQFF
few | TRBJ1-5 | TRBV19 | NA | TGTGCCAGTAGTTTGACAGACAATCAGCCCCAGCATTTT | CASSLTDNQPQHF
NA | TRBJ1-1 | TRBV28 | NA | TGTGCCAGCAGTTTACCCCCGTGGGGGACCACTGAAGCTTTCTTT | CASSLPPWGTTEAFF
NA | TRBJ2-7 | TRBV25-1 | NA | TGTGCCAGCAGAACTCAGGGGAACTACGAGCAGTACTTC | CASRTQGNYEQYF
NA | TRBJ2-2 | TRBV11-3 | TRBD2 | TGTGCCAGCCAACGGGGGGGGCCCACCGGGGAGCTGTTTTTT | CASQRGGPTGELFF
NA | TRBJ2-2 | TRBV5-1 | TRBD1 | TGCGCCAGCAGCTTGCCGGGACAGATCACCGGGGAGCTGTTTTTT | CASSLPGQITGELFF
NA | TRBJ2-7 | TRBV6-5 | NA | TGTGCCAGCAGGAAAGACAGAATTGGCGAGCAGTACTTC | CASRKDRIGEQYF
NA | TRBJ2-4 | TRBV5-4 | NA | TGTGCCAGCAGCTTGGGGGCAGAAAACATTCAGTACTTC | CASSLGAENIQYF
NA | TRBJ1-1 | TRBV19 | TRBD1 | TGTGCCAGTAGTGTCTCACCCGGGACAGGGGGCCCGAACACTGAAGCTTTCTTT | CASSVSPGTGGPNTEAFF
few | TRBJ2-2 | TRBV7-9 | TRBD1 | TGTGCCAGCAGCCTGGGACAGATCACCGGGGAGCTGTTTTTT | CASSLGQITGELFF
NA | TRBJ1-1 | TRBV6-6 | NA | TGTGCCAGCAGTTACTCCCGGGGGCGGCCGGGCACTGAAGCTTTCTTT | CASSYSRGRPGTEAFF
NA | TRBJ1-3 | TRBV6-1 | NA | TGTGCCAGCAGGACGGCCGGGGGCCCAAACACCATATATTTT | CASRTAGGPNTIYF
NA | TRBJ1-5 | TRBV19 | NA | TGTGCCAGTAGCCCCGAGGTTAGTAAGCCCCAGCATTTT | CASSPEVSKPQHF
NA | TRBJ1-3 | TRBV5-1 | TRBD1 | TGCGCCAGCAGCTTGTTGGGAGGGACAGGGGCTTCTGGAAACACCATATATTTT | CASSLLGGTGASGNTIYF